One and the same sample provided the 23 T cell receptor beta chains below, sequenced in a study of blood T cells in healthy people across ages. For the second PCR, which ran for roughly 7 to 11 cycles, a sample-barcoded 5' primer and a J-beta primer mix were used. TCRdb re-called the 5' RACE reads through MiXCR, storing one row per CDR3 protein. The table shows some 920,000 distinct CDR3 sequences, with just over 50% occurring only once. Material: blood. These receptors were collected from a woman aged 55-70 years in good health.

The chain recombines TRBV28 with TRBJ1-2, with TRBD1 matching 7 bases. The V gene's germline CDR1 is MDHEN and CDR2 SYDVKM. This CDR3 is built from 15 residues. Trimming removed 6 bases from V and 2 bases from J; junction bases left unmatched: 9. Here the CDR3 reads CASSLLTGKNYGYTF. CDR3 nucleotides: TGTGCCAGCAGCCTCCTGACAGGGAAGAACTATGGCTACACCTTC.

V and J are TRBV10-3 and TRBJ2-3; no clear D gene. The germline gives CDR1 ENHRY, CDR2 SYGVKD. The CDR3 consists of 16 residues. The V end lost 4 bases, the J end lost 0 bases, and 14 bases lay between the germline ends. CDR3 nucleotide sequence: TGTGCCATCAGTGGCCCCGGGCCGTCTAGCACAGATACGCAGTATTTT. Translating it yields CAISGPGPSSTDTQYF.

In this sample, this clonotype turned up a few times. Relative to the germline gene, one junction end is altered; a read error may explain this. The chain carries TRBV3-1 and TRBJ2-7; a weak D match, TRBD1 (6 bases). The CDR3 length is 12 residues. CDR1 LGHDT and CDR2 YNNKEL come from the germline V gene (reference sequence). The CDR3 DNA follows: TGTGCCAGCGCCGGGGCAGGGGCCGAGGAGTACTTC. It is translated as CASAGAGAEEYF.

The V call is TRBV5-1, the J call TRBJ1-2; D uncertain. V lost 0 bases to trimming and J lost 0 bases, with 12 bases between them. This CDR3 is built from 16 residues. Germline values: CDR1 SGHRS, CDR2 YFSETQ. The DNA for the CDR3 is TGCGCCAGCAGCTTGGGCTGGGGATCAACTAACTATGGCTACACCTTC. This gives the protein CASSLGWGSTNYGYTF.

This chain joins TRBV12-3 or TRBV12-4 and TRBJ2-5; D is undetermined. Trimming removed 5 bases at V and 4 bases at J, with 5 bases between. There are 11 residues in the CDR3. The CDR3 here is CASSVTETQYF. CDR3 sequence (DNA): TGTGCCAGCAGTGTTACAGAGACCCAGTACTTC.

The chain recombines TRBV9 with TRBJ2-1, with 9 positions matching TRBD2. Germline V gene lookup returns CDR1 SGDLS and CDR2 YYNGEE. CDR3 length: 20 residues. The ends lost 4 bases at V and 0 bases at J; junction bases unmatched: 17. For the CDR3, the DNA is TGTGCCAGCAGCTTTTCGTCCGGGACTAGCCCTTTTAGCTCCTACAATGAGCAGTTCTTC. Its translation: CASSFSSGTSPFSSYNEQFF. Full variable domain (missing parts from reference TRBV9 and TRBJ2-1): DSGVTQTPKHLITATGQRVTLRCSPRSGDLSVYWYQQSLDQGLQFLIQYYNGEERAKGNILERFSAQQFPDLHSELNLSSLELGDSALYFCASSFSSGTSPFSSYNEQFFGPGTRLTVL.

The chain uses TRBV20-1 and TRBJ1-1; weak D call: TRBD1 (6 bases). V was pared by 0 bases and J by 4 bases, with 12 bases between. Germline V lookup: CDR1 DFQATT, CDR2 SNEGSKA (reference sequence). CDR3 length: 14 residues. CDR3 amino acids: CSARDGGGGTEAFF. The CDR3 DNA is TGCAGTGCTAGAGATGGGGGGGGCGGCACTGAAGCTTTCTTT.

This chain joins TRBV20-1 and TRBJ2-7; 9 bases line up with TRBD1. The CDR3 is 14 amino acids. Germline V lookup: CDR1 DFQATT, CDR2 SNEGSKA (reference sequence). V trimming: 2 bases; J trimming: 5 bases; junction bases outside the gene matches: 7. The CDR3 nucleotides read TGCAGTGCTAGACAAACAGGGGGCGGGAACGAGCAGTACTTC. Its translation: CSARQTGGGNEQYF.

This clonotype has just a few counts. This chain connects TRBV20-1 to TRBJ2-5; TRBD2 might be the D (6 bases). V was trimmed by 6 bases and J by 11 bases, leaving 25 bases between them. The germline CDR1 and CDR2 sequences are DFQATT and SNEGSKA (reference sequence). The CDR3 runs 14 residues. CDR3 protein: CSADRNRGTREQYF. Written as DNA, the CDR3 is TGCAGTGCCGACCGAAATCGGGGGACGCGAGAGCAGTACTTC.

The V and J genes are TRBV15 and TRBJ1-1, with 7 bases matching TRBD1. Germline V gene data show CDR1 as LNHNV and CDR2 as YYDKDF (reference sequence). The V gene end was trimmed by 1 base and the J gene end by 4 bases; junction bases not matched to a gene: 6. The CDR3 extends over 15 amino acids. The CDR3 here is CATSRGTQGGTEAFF. The DNA of the CDR3 is TGTGCCACCAGCAGAGGTACTCAGGGGGGCACTGAAGCTTTCTTT.

This clonotype was recorded a few times. This chain uses TRBV6-6 with TRBJ1-4, with 7 bases identical to TRBD1. Germline loops: CDR1 MNHNY, CDR2 SVGAGI (reference sequence). The CDR3 is 15 amino acids. V gave up 6 bases and J gave up 3 bases; unmatched junction bases: 7. The CDR3 region has the DNA TGTGCCAGCAGGGAAGGACAGGCCCCTAATGAAAAACTGTTTTTT. As protein: CASREGQAPNEKLFF.

The chain carries TRBV5-1 and TRBJ2-2; D might be TRBD1 or TRBD2, each matching 6 bases. The V end was cut by 4 bases, the J end by 5 bases, with 18 bases between. This CDR3 is built from 16 residues. Germline CDR1 is SGHRS and CDR2 is YFSETQ. The CDR3 sequence is CASSGGTNRRTGELFF. DNA for the CDR3: TGCGCCAGCAGCGGCGGGACAAATCGAAGGACCGGGGAGCTGTTTTTT.

The chain recombines TRBV6-1 with TRBJ2-3; 8 bases map to TRBD2. CDR1 MNHNS and CDR2 SASEGT come from the germline V gene. The CDR3 loop spans 15 amino acids. With V trimmed by 10 bases and J by 8 bases, 17 bases remained unmatched. The CDR3 region has the DNA TGTGCCACCAGCCCGACTAGCGTGGGACCGGGTACGCAGTATTTT. Encoded protein: CATSPTSVGPGTQYF.

The chain is built from TRBV12-5 and TRBJ2-3, with D tentatively TRBD1 (6 bases). This CDR3 is built from 15 residues. Trimming stripped 1 base from V and 1 base from J, with 9 bases between. Germline lookup yields CDR1 LGHNT and CDR2 FRNRAP. CDR3 residues: CASGLGDTRTDTQYF. Written as DNA, the CDR3 is TGTGCTAGTGGTTTGGGGGACACCCGCACAGATACGCAGTATTTT.

The rearrangement links TRBV11-3 to TRBJ2-7; D may be TRBD2 (5 bases). Germline V gene lookup returns CDR1 SGHNT and CDR2 YENEEA. The V end was cut by 1 base, the J end by 2 bases, with 9 bases between. This CDR3 comprises 14 residues. CDR3: CASSLGGNTYEQYF. The DNA for the CDR3 is TGTGCCAGCAGCTTAGGAGGGAATACCTACGAGCAGTACTTC.

The CDR3 DNA follows: TGCGCCAGCACGGGCGGGGGGGGCTCTGGCAAAAACATTCAGTACTTC. As protein: CASTGGGGSGKNIQYF. The chain has TRBV4-1 and TRBJ2-4; TRBD2 matches at 9 bases. The CDR3 runs to 16 residues. Looked up from germline, CDR1 is MGHRA and CDR2 is YSYEKL. V was clipped by 7 bases and J by 3 bases; unmatched bases: 10.

The chain has TRBV4-1 and TRBJ2-7, with D maybe TRBD1 (6 bases). This CDR3 comprises 15 residues. Trimming removed 2 bases from V and 5 bases from J, with 16 bases in between. The germline gives CDR1 MGHRA, CDR2 YSYEKL. Here the CDR3 DNA reads TGCGCCAGCAGCCAAAACCTAGGGGGTCTCGACGAGCAGTACTTC. This codes for CASSQNLGGLDEQYF.

The chain uses TRBV29-1 and TRBJ2-2, with TRBD2 as a possible D gene (5 bases). V was trimmed by 7 bases and J by 4 bases, leaving 16 bases between them. CDR3 length equals 14 residues. CDR1 is SQVTM and CDR2 is ANQGSEA in the germline V gene. The CDR3 spells CSATWRWATGELFF. The CDR3 DNA reads as TGCAGCGCTACATGGAGGTGGGCCACCGGGGAGCTGTTTTTT.

This clonotype was detected a few times. The chain combines TRBV28 with TRBJ2-3, with 10 bases matching TRBD2. Germline-derived CDR1 and CDR2 are MDHEN and SYDVKM. The ends lost 6 bases at V and 4 bases at J; junction bases unmatched: 7. The CDR3 is 15 amino acids. The CDR3 spells CASRESGRASDTQYF. The DNA of the CDR3 is TGTGCCAGCAGGGAAAGCGGGAGGGCCTCAGATACGCAGTATTTT.

The rearrangement joins TRBV29-1 to TRBJ1-2, with 9 bases matching TRBD1. The germline CDR1 and CDR2 sequences are SQVTM and ANQGSEA. The trim removed 0 bases at V and 8 bases at J, leaving 4 bases unmatched. There are 13 residues in the CDR3. The chain's CDR3 is CSVEDTGGKGYTF. The CDR3 bases are TGCAGCGTTGAAGACACAGGGGGCAAGGGCTACACCTTC.

The chain carries TRBV20-1 and TRBJ1-1; 8 bases line up with TRBD1. J lost 0 bases, V lost 6 bases, and 9 bases had no gene match. The CDR3 sequence is 15 residues long. Germline V CDR1 and CDR2: DFQATT, SNEGSKA (reference sequence). The CDR3: CSAPLRGQVNTEAFF. CDR3 DNA sequence: TGCAGTGCCCCACTTCGGGGACAGGTGAACACTGAAGCTTTCTTT.

The rearrangement links TRBV29-1 to TRBJ2-4; D is possibly TRBD1 (6 bases). Germline V lookup: CDR1 SQVTM, CDR2 ANQGSEA. CDR3 length: 12 residues. Trimming removed 4 bases from V and 15 bases from J, with 19 bases in between. CDR3 in amino acids: CSVASRPGHRYF. CDR3 in DNA: TGCAGCGTTGCGAGCCGTCCGGGACATCGGTACTTC.

V usage is TRBV7-9 and J usage is TRBJ2-7; TRBD2 agrees at 13 bases. Germline values: CDR1 SEHNR, CDR2 FQNEAQ (reference sequence). The junction had 8 bases not matched to a gene; V was cut back by 1 base and J by 5 bases. The CDR3 covers 17 residues. The DNA for the CDR3 is TGTGCCAGCAGCTTAGGACTAGCGGGAGGCCCAGGGAACGAGCAGTACTTC. This encodes CASSLGLAGGPGNEQYF. The entire variable domain, with the rest obtained from reference TRBV7-9 and TRBJ2-7, is as follows: DTGVSQNPRHKITKRGQNVTFRCDPISEHNRLYWYRQTLGQGPEFLTYFQNEAQLEKSRLLSDRFSAERPKGSFSTLEIQRTEQGDSAMYLCASSLGLAGGPGNEQYFGPGTRLTVT.